This TCR beta chain was found in a study of post-analysis software for immune sequencing data. General study findings and limits: Four to six TRBV segments were more frequent in patients than controls; TRBV5-6, TRBV5-1 and TRBV20-1 belonged to this group.

With 8 bases removed from V and 4 bases from J, the gap between germline ends came to 15 bases. This CDR3 spans 15 amino acids. CDR1 is MNHNY and CDR2 is SVGAGI in the germline V gene (reference sequence). Unique molecular identifiers were present in the TCR beta cDNA libraries. MiXCR, applied by TCRdb to the PCR reads, yields one record per CDR3 protein. Among roughly 800,000 distinct CDR3 sequences, 30% were seen once, and the ten largest hold roughly 0.57%. Regarding this clonotype: Its antigen remains unidentified.

What was sequenced was blood. The TCR originated in a girl between 5 and 17 years old with multiple sclerosis. The chain joins TRBV6-6 to TRBJ1-6; D is unresolved. The CDR3 bases are TGTGCCAGCGATCAGCGGACGGGTTATAATTCACCCCTCCACTTT. Translating gives CASDQRTGYNSPLHF.